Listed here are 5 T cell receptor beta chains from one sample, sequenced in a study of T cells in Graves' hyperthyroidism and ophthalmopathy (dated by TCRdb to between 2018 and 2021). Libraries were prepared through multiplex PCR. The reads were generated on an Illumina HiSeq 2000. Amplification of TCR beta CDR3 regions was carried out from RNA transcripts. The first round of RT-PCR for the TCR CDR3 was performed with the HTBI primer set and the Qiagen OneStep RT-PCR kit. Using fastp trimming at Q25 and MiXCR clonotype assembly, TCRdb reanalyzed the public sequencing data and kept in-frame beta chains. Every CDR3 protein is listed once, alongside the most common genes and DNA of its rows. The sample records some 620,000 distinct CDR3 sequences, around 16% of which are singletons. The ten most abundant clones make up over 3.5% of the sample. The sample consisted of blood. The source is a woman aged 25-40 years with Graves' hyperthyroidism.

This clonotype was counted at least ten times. This CDR3 reads CASSLLASAEVTGELFF. DNA of the CDR3: TGTGCCAGCAGTTTATTAGCATCCGCGGAGGTCACCGGGGAGCTGTTTTTT. The chain links TRBV27 to TRBJ2-2; D might be TRBD2 (5 bases). This CDR3 has 17 amino acids. Germline V gene sequence: CDR1 MNHEY, CDR2 SMNVEV (reference sequence). The V end was cut by 1 base, the J end by 4 bases, with 16 bases between.

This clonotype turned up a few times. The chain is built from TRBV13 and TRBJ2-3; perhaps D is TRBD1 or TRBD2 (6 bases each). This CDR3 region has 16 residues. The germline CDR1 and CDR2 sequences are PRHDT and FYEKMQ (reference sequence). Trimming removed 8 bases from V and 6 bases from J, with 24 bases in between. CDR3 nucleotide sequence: TGTGCCAGCCAGGGGCCAAGGGACTCCGAATGGGATACGCAGTATTTT. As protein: CASQGPRDSEWDTQYF. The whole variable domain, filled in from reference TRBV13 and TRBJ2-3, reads AAGVIQSPRHLIKEKRETATLKCYPIPRHDTVYWYQQGPGQDPQFLISFYEKMQSDKGSIPDRFSAQQFSDYHSELNMSSLELGDSALYFCASQGPRDSEWDTQYFGPGTRLTVL.

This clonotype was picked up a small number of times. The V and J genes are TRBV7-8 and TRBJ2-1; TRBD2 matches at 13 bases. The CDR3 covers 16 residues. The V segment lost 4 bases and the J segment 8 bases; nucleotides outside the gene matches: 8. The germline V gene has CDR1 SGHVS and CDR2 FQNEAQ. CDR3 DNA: TGTGCCAGCAGCTATGAGGGACTAGCGGGATTTGATGAGCAGTTCTTC. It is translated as CASSYEGLAGFDEQFF.

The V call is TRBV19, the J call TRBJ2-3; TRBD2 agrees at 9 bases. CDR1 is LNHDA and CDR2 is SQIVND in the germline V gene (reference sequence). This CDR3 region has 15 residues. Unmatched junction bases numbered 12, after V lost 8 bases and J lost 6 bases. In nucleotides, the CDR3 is TGTGCCAGTTCTAGCGGGACTACGTTATTGGATACGCAGTATTTT. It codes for CASSSGTTLLDTQYF.

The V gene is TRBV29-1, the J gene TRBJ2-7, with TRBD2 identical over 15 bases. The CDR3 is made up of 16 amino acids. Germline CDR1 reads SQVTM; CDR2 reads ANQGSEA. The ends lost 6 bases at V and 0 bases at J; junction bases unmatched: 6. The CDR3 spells CSVGTSGRPYSYEQYF. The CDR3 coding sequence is TGCAGCGTAGGGACTAGCGGGAGGCCTTACTCCTACGAGCAGTACTTC.